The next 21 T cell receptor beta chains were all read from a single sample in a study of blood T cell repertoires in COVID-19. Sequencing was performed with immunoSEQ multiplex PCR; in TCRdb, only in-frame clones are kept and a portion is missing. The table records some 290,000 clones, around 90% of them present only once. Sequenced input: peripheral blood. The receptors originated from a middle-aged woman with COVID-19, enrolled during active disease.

The CDR3 sequence: CASTTAPINYGYTF. The CDR3 region has the DNA TGTGCCAGCACCACAGCTCCCATTAACTATGGCTACACCTTC. V is TRBV28 and J is TRBJ1-2, with D unclear. Per germline, CDR1 MDHEN and CDR2 SYDVKM. This CDR3 contains 14 residues. With 7 bases removed from V and 1 base from J, the gap between germline ends came to 13 bases.

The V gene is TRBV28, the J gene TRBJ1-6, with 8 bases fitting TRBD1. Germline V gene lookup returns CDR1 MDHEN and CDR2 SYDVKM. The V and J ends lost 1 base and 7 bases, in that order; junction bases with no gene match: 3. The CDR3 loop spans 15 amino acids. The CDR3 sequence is CASSLSPGGNSPLHF. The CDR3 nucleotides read TGTGCCAGCAGTTTATCCCCAGGGGGCAATTCACCCCTCCACTTT.

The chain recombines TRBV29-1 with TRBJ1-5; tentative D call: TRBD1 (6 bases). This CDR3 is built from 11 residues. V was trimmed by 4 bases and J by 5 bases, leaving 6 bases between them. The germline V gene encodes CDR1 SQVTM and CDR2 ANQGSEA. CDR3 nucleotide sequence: TGCAGCGTTGGGACAGATCAGCCCCAGCATTTT. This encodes CSVGTDQPQHF.

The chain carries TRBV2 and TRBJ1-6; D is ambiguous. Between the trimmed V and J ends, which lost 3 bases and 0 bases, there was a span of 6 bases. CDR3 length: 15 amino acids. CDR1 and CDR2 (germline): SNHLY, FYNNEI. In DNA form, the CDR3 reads TGTGCCAGCAGTGAGCAGAACTCCTATAATTCACCCCTCCACTTT. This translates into CASSEQNSYNSPLHF.

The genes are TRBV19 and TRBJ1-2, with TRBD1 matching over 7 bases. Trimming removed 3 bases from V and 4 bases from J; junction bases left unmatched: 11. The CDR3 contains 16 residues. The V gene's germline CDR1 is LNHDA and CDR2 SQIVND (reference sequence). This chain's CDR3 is CASSISRDRWFYGYTF. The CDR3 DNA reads TGTGCCAGTAGTATCTCCCGGGACAGATGGTTCTATGGCTACACCTTC.

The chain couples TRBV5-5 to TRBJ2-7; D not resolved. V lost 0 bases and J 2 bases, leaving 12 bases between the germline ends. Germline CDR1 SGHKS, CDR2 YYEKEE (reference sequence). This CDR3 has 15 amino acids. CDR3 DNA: TGTGCCAGCAGCTTGGGCCAGTGGTCCGCCTACGAGCAGTACTTC. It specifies CASSLGQWSAYEQYF.

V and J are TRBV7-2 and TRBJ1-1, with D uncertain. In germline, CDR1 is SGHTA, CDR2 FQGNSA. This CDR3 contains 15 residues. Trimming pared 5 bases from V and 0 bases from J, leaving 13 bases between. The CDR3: CASSEPGRMNTEAFF. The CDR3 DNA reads TGTGCCAGCAGCGAACCGGGAAGGATGAACACTGAAGCTTTCTTT.

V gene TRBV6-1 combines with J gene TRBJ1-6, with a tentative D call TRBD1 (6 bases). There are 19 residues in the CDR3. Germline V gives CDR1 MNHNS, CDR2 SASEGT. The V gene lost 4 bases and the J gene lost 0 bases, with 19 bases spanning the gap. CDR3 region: CASSGRGLSLNSYNSPLHF. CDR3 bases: TGTGCCAGCAGTGGCAGGGGTTTGTCCCTGAACTCCTATAATTCACCCCTCCACTTT.

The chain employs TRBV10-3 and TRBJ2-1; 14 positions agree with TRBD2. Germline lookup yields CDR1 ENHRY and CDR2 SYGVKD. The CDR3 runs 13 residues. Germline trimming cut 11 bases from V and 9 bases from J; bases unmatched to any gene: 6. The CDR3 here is CAHGLAGGSEQFF. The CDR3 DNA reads TGTGCCCATGGACTAGCGGGAGGTTCTGAGCAGTTCTTC.

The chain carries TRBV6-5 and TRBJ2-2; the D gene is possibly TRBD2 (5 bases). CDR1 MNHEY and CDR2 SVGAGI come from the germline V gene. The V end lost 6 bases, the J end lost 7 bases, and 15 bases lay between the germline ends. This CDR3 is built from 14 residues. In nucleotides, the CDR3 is TGTGCCAGCAGGACCGCCACGGGAATCGGGGAGCTGTTTTTT. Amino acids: CASRTATGIGELFF.

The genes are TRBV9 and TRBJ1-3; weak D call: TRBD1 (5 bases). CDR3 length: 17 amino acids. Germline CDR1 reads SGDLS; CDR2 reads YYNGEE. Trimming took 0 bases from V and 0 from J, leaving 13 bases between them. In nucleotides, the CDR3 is TGTGCCAGCAGCGTAGTAGGACAACGTTCCTCTGGAAACACCATATATTTT. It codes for CASSVVGQRSSGNTIYF.

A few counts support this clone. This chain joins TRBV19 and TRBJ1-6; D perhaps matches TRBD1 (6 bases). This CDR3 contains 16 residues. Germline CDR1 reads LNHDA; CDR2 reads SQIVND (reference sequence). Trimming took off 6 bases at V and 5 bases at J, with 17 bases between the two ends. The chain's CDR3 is CASSRQEIRDNSPLHF. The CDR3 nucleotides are TGTGCCAGTAGCAGACAGGAAATTCGGGATAATTCACCCCTCCACTTT.

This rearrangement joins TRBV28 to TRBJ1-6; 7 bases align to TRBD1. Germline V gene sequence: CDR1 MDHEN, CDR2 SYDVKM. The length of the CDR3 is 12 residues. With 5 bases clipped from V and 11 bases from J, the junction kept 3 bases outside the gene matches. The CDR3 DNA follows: TGTGCCAGCAGTGAACAGGGGCCACCCCTCCACTTT. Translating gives CASSEQGPPLHF.

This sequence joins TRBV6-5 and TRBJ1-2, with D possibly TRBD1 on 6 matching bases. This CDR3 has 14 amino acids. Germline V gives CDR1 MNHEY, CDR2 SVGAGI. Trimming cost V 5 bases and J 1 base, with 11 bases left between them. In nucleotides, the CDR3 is TGTGCCAGCAGTATTGGACAGATTAACTATGGCTACACCTTC. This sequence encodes CASSIGQINYGYTF.

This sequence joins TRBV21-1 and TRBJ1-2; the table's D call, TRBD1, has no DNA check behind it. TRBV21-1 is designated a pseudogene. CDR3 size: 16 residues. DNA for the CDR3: TGTGCCAGCAGCAAGCGGGACAGCGGAAGGGTAGGTGGCTACACCTTC. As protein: CASSKRDSGRVGGYTF.

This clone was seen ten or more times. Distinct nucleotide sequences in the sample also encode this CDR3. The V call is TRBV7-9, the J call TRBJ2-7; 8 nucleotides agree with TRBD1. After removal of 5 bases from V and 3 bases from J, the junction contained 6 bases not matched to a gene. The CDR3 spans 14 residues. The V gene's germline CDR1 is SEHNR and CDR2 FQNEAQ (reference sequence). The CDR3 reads CASSHRDRNYEQYF. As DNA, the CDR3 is TGTGCCAGCAGCCACCGGGACAGGAACTACGAGCAGTACTTC.

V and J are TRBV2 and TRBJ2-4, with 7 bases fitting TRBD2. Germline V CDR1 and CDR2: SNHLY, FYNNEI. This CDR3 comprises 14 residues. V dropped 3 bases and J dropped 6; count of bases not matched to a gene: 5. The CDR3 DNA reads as TGTGCCAGCAGTGAGGGAGGGCCGGGAAACATTCAGTACTTC. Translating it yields CASSEGGPGNIQYF.

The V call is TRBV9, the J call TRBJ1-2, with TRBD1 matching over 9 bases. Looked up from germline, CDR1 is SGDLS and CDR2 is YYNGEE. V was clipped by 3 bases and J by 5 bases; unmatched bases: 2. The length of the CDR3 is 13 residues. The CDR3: CASSAGTGYGYTF. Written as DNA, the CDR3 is TGTGCCAGCAGCGCCGGGACAGGGTATGGCTACACCTTC.

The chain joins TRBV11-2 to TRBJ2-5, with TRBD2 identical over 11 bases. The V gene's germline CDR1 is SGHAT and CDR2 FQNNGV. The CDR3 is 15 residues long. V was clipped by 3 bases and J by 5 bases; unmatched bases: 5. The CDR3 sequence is CASSFGLAGGETQYF. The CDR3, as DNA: TGTGCCAGCAGCTTCGGGCTAGCGGGAGGTGAGACCCAGTACTTC. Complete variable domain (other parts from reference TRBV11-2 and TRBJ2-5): EAGVAQSPRYKIIEKRQSVAFWCNPISGHATLYWYQQILGQGPKLLIQFQNNGVVDDSQLPKDRFSAERLKGVDSTLKIQPAKLEDSAVYLCASSFGLAGGETQYFGPGTRLLVL.

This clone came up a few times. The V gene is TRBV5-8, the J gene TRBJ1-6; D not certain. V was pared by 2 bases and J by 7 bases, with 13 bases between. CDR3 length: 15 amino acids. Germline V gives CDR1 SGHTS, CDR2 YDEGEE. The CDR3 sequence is CASSLRIRVNSPLHF. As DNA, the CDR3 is TGTGCCAGCAGCTTAAGGATCCGGGTGAATTCACCCCTCCACTTT.

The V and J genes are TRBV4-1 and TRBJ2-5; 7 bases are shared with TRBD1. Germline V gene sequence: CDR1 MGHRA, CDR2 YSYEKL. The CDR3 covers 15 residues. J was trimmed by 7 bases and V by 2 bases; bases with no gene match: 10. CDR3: CASSQLQGSSWTQYF. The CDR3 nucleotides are TGCGCCAGCAGCCAACTACAGGGGAGTTCGTGGACCCAGTACTTC.